This T cell receptor (beta chain) emerged from a study of CD8 T cells in Susac syndrome. In this sample, this clonotype turned up a few times. The CDR3 contains 13 residues. The germline V gene has CDR1 SGHTA and CDR2 FQGNSA. Unmatched junction bases numbered 3, after V lost 2 bases and J lost 9 bases. A quantity of about 0.5 to 1 ug RNA underwent reverse transcription using random hexamers. One entry per CDR3 protein results from TCRdb running MiXCR on the immunoSEQ multiplex PCR reads. The table records under 200,000 distinct CDR3 sequences, about 93% of them present only once. In contrast to the negatively isolated CD8+ and CD4+ T cells, TEMRA cells were FACS-enriched.

The sequencing input was CD4+ T cells from PBMCs. The chain couples TRBV7-2 to TRBJ2-1; TRBD1 matches at 8 bases. This TCR was recovered from a human donor in good health. CDR3 loop: CASSLQGAGEQFF. As DNA, the CDR3 is TGTGCCAGCAGCTTACAGGGGGCGGGTGAGCAGTTCTTC. Supplemented by reference TRBV7-2 and TRBJ2-1, the full variable domain reads GAGVSQSPSNKVTEKGKDVELRCDPISGHTALYWYRQSLGQGLEFLIYFQGNSAPDKSGLPSDRFSAERTGGSVSTLTIQRTQQEDSAVYLCASSLQGAGEQFFGPGTRLTVL.